Shown below are 25 T cell receptor beta chains from a single sample sequenced in a study of T cells in localized non-small cell lung cancer. Some clones are missing from TCRdb's copy, which holds only in-frame ones; the method was immunoSEQ multiplex PCR. The profile covers about 3,400 clones, with approximately 28% appearing a single time and roughly 14% taken by the ten largest. The sequencing here drew on lung tumor tissue, taken before any cancer treatment. Receptors originate from a female donor of 60 years or more with stage I lung adenocarcinoma.

In its sample, this clone ranks as large. The V call is TRBV6-8, the J call TRBJ1-5; 10 nucleotides match TRBD1. With 5 bases clipped from V and 2 bases from J, the junction kept 3 bases outside the gene matches. Germline V CDR1 and CDR2: MNHGY, SAAAGT. This CDR3 region has 15 residues. The CDR3 nucleotides read TGTGCCAGCAGTGAGACAGGGGGCGGCAATCAGCCCCAGCATTTT. Translating gives CASSETGGGNQPQHF.

By share, this clone counts as medium-sized. This chain uses TRBV4-1 with TRBJ1-1; D unresolved. Germline V gene lookup returns CDR1 MGHRA and CDR2 YSYEKL. V lost 4 bases, J lost 5 bases, and 17 bases lay in between. The CDR3 runs to 15 residues. CDR3 protein: CASSPSLTDSTEAFF. CDR3 nucleotide sequence: TGCGCCAGCAGCCCATCCTTGACGGACTCGACTGAAGCTTTCTTT.

This clone is large (0.1 to 1%). The chain uses TRBV19 and TRBJ1-1; TRBD1 matches 12 bases. V dropped 7 bases and J dropped 6; count of bases not matched to a gene: 6. The germline CDR1 and CDR2 sequences are LNHDA and SQIVND (reference sequence). The CDR3 runs 14 residues. The DNA for the CDR3 is TGTGCCAGTAACCCGGGACAGGGGGCCTCTGAAGCTTTCTTT. It codes for CASNPGQGASEAFF. The full variable domain, rest sourced from reference TRBV19 and TRBJ1-1, is DGGITQSPKYLFRKEGQNVTLSCEQNLNHDAMYWYRQDPGQGLRLIYYSQIVNDFQKGDIAEGYSVSREKKESFPLTVTSAQKNPTAFYLCASNPGQGASEAFFGQGTRLTVV.

The gene calls are TRBV18 and TRBJ1-2; TRBD1 might be the D (6 bases). This CDR3 has 13 amino acids. Germline loops: CDR1 KGHSH, CDR2 LQKENI. Trimming pared 6 bases from V and 4 bases from J, leaving 12 bases between. CDR3 region: CASSDRWGYGYTF. The CDR3 nucleotides are TGTGCCAGCTCCGACAGGTGGGGCTATGGCTACACCTTC.

This clone was seen a few times. Germline is not matched at one junction end, which may reflect a read error. The rearrangement joins TRBV6-8 to TRBJ1-1; D is ambiguous. The germline gives CDR1 MNHGY, CDR2 SAAAGT. The CDR3 has 15 amino acids. Here the CDR3 reads CAISVSSAMNTEAFF. CDR3 nucleotides: TGTGCCATCAGTGTTTCTAGTGCCATGAACACTGAAGCTTTCTTT.

The rearrangement uses TRBV6-8 and TRBJ1-3; D is possibly TRBD1 (5 bases). Germline CDR1 is MNHGY and CDR2 is SAAAGT. CDR3 length equals 14 residues. Trimming cost V 6 bases and J 0 bases, with 9 bases left between them. DNA of the CDR3: TGTGCCAGCAGACAAGACAGCTCTGGAAACACCATATATTTT. Translating gives CASRQDSSGNTIYF.

This clone occurred a few times. The J gene is TRBJ2-3, the V gene TRBV6-8, with 10 bases matching TRBD2. V lost 2 bases to trimming and J lost 4 bases; unmatched junction nucleotides: 6. The CDR3 length is 16 residues. CDR1 MNHGY and CDR2 SAAAGT come from the germline V gene. CDR3 sequence: CASSYAAGGPADTQYF. The CDR3, as DNA: TGTGCCAGCAGTTACGCAGCGGGGGGGCCAGCAGATACGCAGTATTTT.

This clone is categorized as medium-sized. The rearrangement joins TRBV11-3 to TRBJ1-2; D is unresolved. Trimming took 0 bases from V and 3 from J, leaving 8 bases between them. Germline V CDR1 and CDR2: SGHNT, YENEEA. The CDR3 contains 14 residues. The CDR3 sequence is CASSLEVGDYGYTF. The CDR3 DNA reads TGTGCCAGCAGCTTAGAGGTTGGAGACTATGGCTACACCTTC.

The V gene is TRBV15, the J gene TRBJ2-7; 9 nucleotides align to TRBD1. Looked up from germline, CDR1 is LNHNV and CDR2 is YYDKDF (reference sequence). Losses at the gene ends were 3 bases for V and 1 base for J; bases not matched to a gene: 7. CDR3 length equals 16 residues. CDR3 nucleotides: TGTGCCACCAGCAGCGACGGGACAGGGAGGTCCTACGAGCAGTACTTC. It codes for CATSSDGTGRSYEQYF.

This sequence joins TRBV19 and TRBJ1-1, with D possibly TRBD1 on 5 matching bases. Trimming left V 4 bases short and J 4 bases short, with 10 bases between. CDR1 is LNHDA, CDR2 SQIVND, per germline (reference sequence). This CDR3 spans 13 amino acids. CDR3 protein: CASSNQGGTEAFF. CDR3 DNA: TGTGCCAGTAGTAATCAGGGAGGCACTGAAGCTTTCTTT.

J is TRBJ1-1 and V is TRBV30; unclear D gene. V lost 2 bases to trimming and J lost 10 bases, with 20 bases between them. Germline V gene data show CDR1 as GTSNPN and CDR2 as SVGIG (reference sequence). This CDR3 is 14 amino acids long. The CDR3 nucleotides are TGTGCCTGGAGTAAAAGGCAACTTACCGTCGGAGCTTTCTTT. Its protein product is CAWSKRQLTVGAFF. The variable domain in full, completed from reference TRBV30 and TRBJ1-1, reads SQTIHQWPATLVQPVGSPLSLECTVEGTSNPNLYWYRQAAGRGLQLLFYSVGIGQISSEVPQNLSASRPQDRQFILSSKKLLLSDSGFYLCAWSKRQLTVGAFFGQGTRLTVV.

This chain uses TRBV30 with TRBJ1-5; D gene ambiguous. The germline gives CDR1 GTSNPN, CDR2 SVGIG (reference sequence). Trimming left V 0 bases short and J 5 bases short, with 8 bases between. This CDR3 is built from 13 residues. The chain's CDR3 is CAWSVRADQPQHF. DNA of the CDR3: TGTGCCTGGAGTGTACGGGCCGATCAGCCCCAGCATTTT. The full variable domain, with the rest looked up from reference TRBV30 and TRBJ1-5, is SQTIHQWPATLVQPVGSPLSLECTVEGTSNPNLYWYRQAAGRGLQLLFYSVGIGQISSEVPQNLSASRPQDRQFILSSKKLLLSDSGFYLCAWSVRADQPQHFGDGTRLSIL.

This clone is medium-sized. J is TRBJ2-3 and V is TRBV9, with 7 nucleotides matching TRBD1. The CDR3 covers 13 residues. The V gene's germline CDR1 is SGDLS and CDR2 YYNGEE. With V trimmed by 3 bases and J by 4 bases, 2 bases remained unmatched. CDR3 loop: CASSGQGADTQYF. DNA of the CDR3: TGTGCCAGCAGCGGACAGGGCGCAGATACGCAGTATTTT.

The rearrangement uses TRBV15 and TRBJ2-3; 11 bases are shared with TRBD2. The V and J ends lost 1 base and 4 bases, in that order; junction bases with no gene match: 1. CDR1 LNHNV and CDR2 YYDKDF come from the germline V gene (reference sequence). The CDR3 is 15 residues long. CDR3 region: CATSRGGLAADTQYF. The DNA for the CDR3 is TGTGCCACCAGCAGAGGGGGACTAGCGGCAGATACGCAGTATTTT.

This clone is medium-sized by share. This chain joins TRBV19 and TRBJ2-7; 11 bases are a match to TRBD1. Germline lookup yields CDR1 LNHDA and CDR2 SQIVND (reference sequence). With V trimmed by 5 bases and J by 5 bases, 2 bases remained unmatched. The CDR3 has 13 residues. Written as DNA, the CDR3 is TGTGCCAGTAGTGCGGACAGGGGGCACGAGCAGTACTTC. Translated, it gives CASSADRGHEQYF.

In its sample, this clone was seen a few times. The chain carries TRBV11-3 and TRBJ2-5; 11 bases match TRBD1. CDR3 length: 16 amino acids. Germline V gene lookup returns CDR1 SGHNT and CDR2 YENEEA. V shed 2 bases, J shed 1 base, and the junction held 3 bases outside the gene matches. For the CDR3, the DNA is TGTGCCAGCAGCTTACCAGGGACAGGGGGCCAAGAGACCCAGTACTTC. Protein sequence: CASSLPGTGGQETQYF. Variable domain in full (rest from reference TRBV11-3 and TRBJ2-5): EAGVVQSPRYKIIEKKQPVAFWCNPISGHNTLYWYLQNLGQGPELLIRYENEEAVDDSQLPKDRFSAERLKGVDSTLKIQPAELGDSAVYLCASSLPGTGGQETQYFGPGTRLLVL.

This clone was seen a handful of times. The J gene is TRBJ2-2, the V gene TRBV19, with 9 nucleotides matching TRBD1. The length of the CDR3 is 16 residues. The germline gives CDR1 LNHDA, CDR2 SQIVND (reference sequence). The V segment lost 5 bases and the J segment 6 bases; nucleotides outside the gene matches: 10. The CDR3 nucleotides read TGTGCCAGTAGTGCGCCGGGACAGGGATCCCCCGGGGAGCTGTTTTTT. The encoded protein is CASSAPGQGSPGELFF.

This chain joins TRBV6-8 and TRBJ1-1; D unresolved. V lost 6 bases and J 5 bases, leaving 13 bases between the germline ends. The CDR3 length is 13 residues. The germline CDR1 and CDR2 sequences are MNHGY and SAAAGT. The CDR3 bases are TGTGCCAGCAGACTAGAGACAAGAACTGAAGCTTTCTTT. This sequence encodes CASRLETRTEAFF.

V gene TRBV14 combines with J gene TRBJ1-2, with D maybe TRBD1 (6 bases). Germline V gene lookup returns CDR1 SGHDN and CDR2 FVKESK. This CDR3 is built from 16 residues. V gave up 5 bases and J gave up 1 base, with 17 bases separating them. Here the CDR3 reads CASSKKQGEGNYGYTF. The CDR3 DNA follows: TGTGCCAGCAGCAAAAAACAGGGAGAGGGTAACTATGGCTACACCTTC.

This clone is medium-sized. Germline is not matched at one junction end, which may reflect a read error. This rearrangement joins TRBV6-8 to TRBJ2-3, with 12 nucleotides matching TRBD2. The CDR3 spans 16 residues. Looked up from germline, CDR1 is MNHGY and CDR2 is SAAAGT. The CDR3: CASSDSSGGATDTQYF. As DNA, the CDR3 is TGTGCCAGCAGTGACTCTAGCGGGGGGGCCACAGATACGCAGTATTTT.

Sample share makes this clone medium-sized. At one boundary the junction diverges from the germline segment, which might be a read error. This chain links TRBV6-8 with TRBJ1-5, with 10 nucleotides matching TRBD1. The CDR3 is 15 residues long. In germline, CDR1 is MNHGY, CDR2 SAAAGT. This CDR3 is CAISGGTGVDQPQHF. The DNA for the CDR3 is TGTGCCATCAGTGGAGGGACAGGGGTGGATCAGCCCCAGCATTTT.

This rearrangement joins TRBV19 to TRBJ2-3; D is perhaps TRBD1 or TRBD2 (5 bases each). Germline CDR1 is LNHDA and CDR2 is SQIVND (reference sequence). Trimming took off 3 bases at V and 7 bases at J, with 14 bases between the two ends. The CDR3 has 14 amino acids. The CDR3 is CASSMTADRNTQYF. In nucleotides, the CDR3 is TGTGCCAGTAGTATGACAGCGGATCGGAATACGCAGTATTTT.

This chain uses TRBV6-8 with TRBJ1-4, with 7 bases lining up with TRBD1. Germline V gene data show CDR1 as MNHGY and CDR2 as SAAAGT. The CDR3 sequence is 15 residues long. The trim removed 2 bases at V and 4 bases at J, leaving 4 bases unmatched. The CDR3 DNA reads as TGTGCCAGCAGTTACACGACAGGGATTAATGAAAAACTGTTTTTT. Its protein product is CASSYTTGINEKLFF.

The chain employs TRBV6-8 and TRBJ2-2; the D call may be TRBD1 or TRBD2 (6 bases each). Germline V gene data show CDR1 as MNHGY and CDR2 as SAAAGT. CDR3 length: 16 amino acids. The V and J ends lost 5 bases and 3 bases respectively, with 16 bases between them. CDR3 loop: CASSDEGGRHTGELFF. The CDR3 DNA is TGTGCCAGCAGTGACGAAGGGGGGCGACACACCGGGGAGCTGTTTTTT.

By its share, this clone is medium-sized. The chain couples TRBV6-8 to TRBJ1-2, with unresolved D. The V gene's germline CDR1 is MNHGY and CDR2 SAAAGT. V was pared by 6 bases and J by 8 bases, with 16 bases between. CDR3 size: 13 residues. The CDR3 is CASRETNRGGYTF. DNA of the CDR3: TGTGCCAGCAGGGAGACGAACAGAGGGGGCTACACCTTC.